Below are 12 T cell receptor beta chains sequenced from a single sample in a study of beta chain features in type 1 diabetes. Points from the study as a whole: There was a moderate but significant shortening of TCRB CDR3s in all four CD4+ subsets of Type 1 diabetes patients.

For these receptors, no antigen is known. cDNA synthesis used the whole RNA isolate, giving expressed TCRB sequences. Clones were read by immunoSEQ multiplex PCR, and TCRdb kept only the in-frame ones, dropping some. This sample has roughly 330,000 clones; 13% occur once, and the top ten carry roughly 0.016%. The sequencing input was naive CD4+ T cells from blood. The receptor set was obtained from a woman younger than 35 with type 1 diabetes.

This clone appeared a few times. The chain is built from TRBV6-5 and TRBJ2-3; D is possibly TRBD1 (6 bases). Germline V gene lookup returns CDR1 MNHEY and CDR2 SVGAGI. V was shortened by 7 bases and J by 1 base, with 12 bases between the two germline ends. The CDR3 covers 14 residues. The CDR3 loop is CASNRAQGTDTQYF. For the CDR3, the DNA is TGTGCCAGCAACAGGGCCCAGGGCACAGATACGCAGTATTTT.

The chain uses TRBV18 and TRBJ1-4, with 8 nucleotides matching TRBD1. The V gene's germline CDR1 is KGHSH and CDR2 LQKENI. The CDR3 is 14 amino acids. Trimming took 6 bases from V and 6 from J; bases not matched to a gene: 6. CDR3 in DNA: TGTGCCAGCTCTCCGGACAGGGATGATGAAAAACTGTTTTTT. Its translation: CASSPDRDDEKLFF. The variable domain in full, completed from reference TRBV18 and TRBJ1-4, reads NAGVMQNPRHLVRRRGQEARLRCSPMKGHSHVYWYRQLPEEGLKFMVYLQKENIIDESGMPKERFSAEFPKEGPSILRIQQVVRGDSAAYFCASSPDRDDEKLFFGSGTQLSVL.

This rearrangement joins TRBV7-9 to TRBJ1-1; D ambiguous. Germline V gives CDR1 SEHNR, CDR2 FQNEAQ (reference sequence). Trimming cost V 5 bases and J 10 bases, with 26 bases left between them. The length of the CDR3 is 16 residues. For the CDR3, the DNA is TGTGCCAGCAGCCCACTCGGGTCCGGAGTACCGGGAAGAGCTTTCTTT. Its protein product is CASSPLGSGVPGRAFF.

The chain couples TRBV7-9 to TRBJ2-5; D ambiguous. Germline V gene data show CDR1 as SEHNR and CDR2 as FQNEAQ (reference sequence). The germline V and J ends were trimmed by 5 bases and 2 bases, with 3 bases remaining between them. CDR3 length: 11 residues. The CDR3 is CASSVQETQYF. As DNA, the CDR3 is TGTGCCAGCAGCGTACAAGAGACCCAGTACTTC. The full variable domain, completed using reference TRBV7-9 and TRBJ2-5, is DTGVSQNPRHKITKRGQNVTFRCDPISEHNRLYWYRQTLGQGPEFLTYFQNEAQLEKSRLLSDRFSAERPKGSFSTLEIQRTEQGDSAMYLCASSVQETQYFGPGTRLLVL.

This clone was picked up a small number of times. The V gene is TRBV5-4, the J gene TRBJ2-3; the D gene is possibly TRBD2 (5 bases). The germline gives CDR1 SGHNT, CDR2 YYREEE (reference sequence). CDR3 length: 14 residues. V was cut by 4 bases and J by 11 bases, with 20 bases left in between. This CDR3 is CASSPGGRFPEQYF. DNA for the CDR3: TGTGCCAGCAGCCCCGGAGGAAGGTTTCCGGAGCAGTATTTT.

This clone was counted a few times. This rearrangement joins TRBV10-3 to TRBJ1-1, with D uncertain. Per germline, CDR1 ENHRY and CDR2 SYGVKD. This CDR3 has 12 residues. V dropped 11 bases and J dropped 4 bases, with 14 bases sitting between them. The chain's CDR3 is CASRGSTTEAFF. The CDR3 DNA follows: TGTGCCTCCCGCGGTTCCACCACTGAAGCTTTCTTT.

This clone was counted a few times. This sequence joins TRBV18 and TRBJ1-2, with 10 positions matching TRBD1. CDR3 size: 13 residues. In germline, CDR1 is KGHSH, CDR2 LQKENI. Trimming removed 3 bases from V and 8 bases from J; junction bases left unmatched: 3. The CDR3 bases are TGTGCCAGCTCACCGGGACAGGGGAGAGGCTACACCTTC. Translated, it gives CASSPGQGRGYTF.

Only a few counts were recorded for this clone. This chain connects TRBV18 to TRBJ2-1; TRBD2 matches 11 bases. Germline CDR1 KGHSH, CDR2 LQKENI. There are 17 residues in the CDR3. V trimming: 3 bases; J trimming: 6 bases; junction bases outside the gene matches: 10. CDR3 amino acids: CASSPPSGTSGSNEQFF. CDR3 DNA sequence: TGTGCCAGCTCACCTCCTTCCGGGACTAGCGGCTCCAATGAGCAGTTCTTC.

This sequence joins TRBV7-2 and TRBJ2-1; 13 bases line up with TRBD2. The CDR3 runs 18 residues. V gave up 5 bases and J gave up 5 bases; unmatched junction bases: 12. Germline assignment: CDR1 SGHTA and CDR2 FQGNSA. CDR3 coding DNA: TGTGCCAGCAGCCACGGACTAGCGGGAGCACTCAGCAACAATGAGCAGTTCTTC. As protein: CASSHGLAGALSNNEQFF.

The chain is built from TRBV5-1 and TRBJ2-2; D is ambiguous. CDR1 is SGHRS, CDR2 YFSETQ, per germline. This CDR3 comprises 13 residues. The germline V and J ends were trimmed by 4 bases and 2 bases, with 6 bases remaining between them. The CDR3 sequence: CASSALNTGELFF. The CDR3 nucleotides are TGCGCCAGCAGCGCCCTAAACACCGGGGAGCTGTTTTTT. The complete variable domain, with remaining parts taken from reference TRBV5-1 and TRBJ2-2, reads KAGVTQTPRYLIKTRGQQVTLSCSPISGHRSVSWYQQTPGQGLQFLFEYFSETQRNKGNFPGRFSGRQFSNSRSEMNVSTLELGDSALYLCASSALNTGELFFGEGSRLTVL.

In nucleotides, the CDR3 is TGTGCCAGCAGTGACAGGGTGAACGAGCAGTACTTC. This codes for CASSDRVNEQYF. V and J are TRBV28 and TRBJ2-7, with 7 positions matching TRBD1. CDR1 and CDR2 (germline): MDHEN, SYDVKM. J lost 5 bases, V lost 5 bases, and 3 bases had no gene match. The CDR3 has 12 residues.

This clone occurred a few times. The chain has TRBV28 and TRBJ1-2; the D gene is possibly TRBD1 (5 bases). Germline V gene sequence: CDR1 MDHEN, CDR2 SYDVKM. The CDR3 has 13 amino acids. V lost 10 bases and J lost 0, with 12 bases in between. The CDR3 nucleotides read TGTGCCACCATGACAGAGACTAACTATGGCTACACCTTC. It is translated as CATMTETNYGYTF.